This T cell receptor beta chain appears in the sequencing data of a study of chronic HIV infection and antiretroviral therapy (dated by TCRdb to the mid-2010s). The CDR3, from cysteine to phenylalanine, totals 14 residues. Here the CDR3 DNA is all that survives: 42 bases in frame from base 1. V sheds 4 bases and J sheds 3 bases, leaving 12 bases between their ends. As encoded in the germline V gene, CDR1 is MDHEN while CDR2 is SYDVKM. Library construction relied on 5' RACE. The instrument given in TCRdb is Illumina MiSeq. TCRdb trimmed public reads at Q25 via fastp, called clones via MiXCR and kept in-frame beta chains. Rows are combined by CDR3 protein, so each entry shows the most common genes and DNA. In this sample the table shows some 37,000 distinct CDR3 sequences, approximately 7.4% of which occur a single time. Jointly, the top ten make up around 2.9% of the sample. In this sample, this clonotype turned up many times. No cognate antigen has been identified for it. Base qualities are not provided; no much larger clone lies one nucleotide away.

The sequenced material came from peripheral blood. The V and J segments used are TRBV28 and TRBJ2-5; a confident D gene designation cannot be given. The sequence was obtained from an adult who had HIV and had not received antiretroviral therapy, or was an uninfected healthy control (not recorded which). In nucleotide form, the sequence is TGTGCCAGCAGTTCGCTAAGGGTCGAAGAGACCCAGTACTTC. Its translation is CASSSLRVEETQYF.